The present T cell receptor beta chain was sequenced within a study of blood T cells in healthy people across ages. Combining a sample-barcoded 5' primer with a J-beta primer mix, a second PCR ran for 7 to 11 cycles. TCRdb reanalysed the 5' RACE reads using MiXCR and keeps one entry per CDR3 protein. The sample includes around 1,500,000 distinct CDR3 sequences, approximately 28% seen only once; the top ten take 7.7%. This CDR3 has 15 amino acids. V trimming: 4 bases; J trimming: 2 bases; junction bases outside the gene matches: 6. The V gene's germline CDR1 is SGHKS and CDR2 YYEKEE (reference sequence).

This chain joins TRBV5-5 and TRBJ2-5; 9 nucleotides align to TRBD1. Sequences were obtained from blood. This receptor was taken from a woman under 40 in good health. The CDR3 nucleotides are TGTGCCAGCAGCGACACGACAGGGGGACAAGAGACCCAGTACTTC. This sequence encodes CASSDTTGGQETQYF.